The next 3 T cell receptor beta chains were all read from a single sample in a study of T cell responses to AZD1222 COVID-19 vaccine. Repertoires were generated with immunoSEQ multiplex PCR, while TCRdb's copy carries only in-frame clones and drops some. This table has some 100,000 clones, around nine tenths appearing once. Sequencing was performed on peripheral blood, taken on day 0 of AZD1222 vaccination. The receptors here all came from an adult in good health.

The CDR3 DNA reads TGTGCCAGCAGCTCGGGACCCCAACGGTACAATGAGCAGTTCTTC. This encodes CASSSGPQRYNEQFF. V usage is TRBV7-6 and J usage is TRBJ2-1; D may correspond to TRBD1 or TRBD2 (5 bases each). V was trimmed by 4 bases and J by 4 bases, leaving 14 bases between them. CDR1 is SGHVS and CDR2 is FNYEAQ in the germline V gene. The CDR3 covers 15 residues.

The V and J genes are TRBV18 and TRBJ1-2, with unresolved D. Looked up from germline, CDR1 is KGHSH and CDR2 is LQKENI. Between the trimmed V and J ends, which lost 6 bases and 7 bases, there was a span of 15 bases. This CDR3 spans 13 amino acids. CDR3 loop: CASSPAGNFGYTF. The CDR3 DNA follows: TGTGCCAGCTCGCCGGCGGGGAATTTTGGCTACACCTTC.

The rearrangement uses TRBV25-1 and TRBJ1-2, with D unresolved. The V gene lost 4 bases and the J gene lost 4 bases, with 10 bases spanning the gap. Germline-derived CDR1 and CDR2 are MGHDK and SYGVNS. This CDR3 is 13 amino acids long. CDR3 sequence (DNA): TGTGCCAGCAGTGCCTCCCCAGGCTATGGCTACACCTTC. Translation: CASSASPGYGYTF.